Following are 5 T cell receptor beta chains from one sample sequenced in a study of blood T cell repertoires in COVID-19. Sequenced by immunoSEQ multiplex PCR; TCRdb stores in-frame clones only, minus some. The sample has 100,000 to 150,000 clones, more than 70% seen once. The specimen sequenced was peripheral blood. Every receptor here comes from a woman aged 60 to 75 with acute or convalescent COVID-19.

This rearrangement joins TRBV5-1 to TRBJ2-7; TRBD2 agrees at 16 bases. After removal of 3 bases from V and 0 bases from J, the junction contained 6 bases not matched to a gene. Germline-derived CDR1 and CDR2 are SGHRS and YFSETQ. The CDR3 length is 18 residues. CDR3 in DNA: TGCGCCAGCAGCTCGGGACTAGCGGGAGGGCCATCCTCCTACGAGCAGTACTTC. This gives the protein CASSSGLAGGPSSYEQYF.

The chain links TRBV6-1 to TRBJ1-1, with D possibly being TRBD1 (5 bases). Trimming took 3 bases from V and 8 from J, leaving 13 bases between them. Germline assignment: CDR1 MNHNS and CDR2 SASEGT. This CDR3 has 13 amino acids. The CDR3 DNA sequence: TGTGCCAGCAGTGAGGGGCCGGACCTCGAAGCTTTCTTT. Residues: CASSEGPDLEAFF.

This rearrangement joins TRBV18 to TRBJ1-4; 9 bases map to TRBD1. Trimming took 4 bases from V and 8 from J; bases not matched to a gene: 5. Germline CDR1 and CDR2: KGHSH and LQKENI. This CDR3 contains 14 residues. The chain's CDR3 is CASSLGQGKEKLFF. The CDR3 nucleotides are TGTGCCAGCTCACTCGGACAGGGGAAAGAAAAACTGTTTTTT.

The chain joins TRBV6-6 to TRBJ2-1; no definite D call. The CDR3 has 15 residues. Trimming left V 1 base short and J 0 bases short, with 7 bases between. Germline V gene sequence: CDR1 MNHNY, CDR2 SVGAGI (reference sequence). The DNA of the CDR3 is TGTGCCAGCAGTTACTACCGGAGCTCCTACAATGAGCAGTTCTTC. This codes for CASSYYRSSYNEQFF.

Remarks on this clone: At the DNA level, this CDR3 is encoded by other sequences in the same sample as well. The CDR3 sequence: CASSYGGSYEQYF. Here the CDR3 DNA reads TGTGCCAGCAGTTACGGTGGGAGCTACGAGCAGTACTTC. V is TRBV6-5 and J is TRBJ2-7; TRBD2 is a possible D gene (5 bases). The V gene's germline CDR1 is MNHEY and CDR2 SVGAGI. Trimming shortened V by 2 bases and J by 3 bases, and 8 bases separated the two germline ends. CDR3 length: 13 residues.